This T cell receptor (beta chain) was sequenced during a study of blood T cell repertoires in COVID-19. Study summary: The samples span acute and convalescent COVID-19 from the United States, Italy and Spain.

Recruited during active infection, patients (from Seattle) were subsequently followed longitudinally. The repertoire was sequenced with immunoSEQ multiplex PCR; TCRdb's copy has only in-frame clones and lacks some. The profile shows approximately 300,000 clones, 75% to 95% of them singletons. The germline CDR1 and CDR2 sequences are SGHVS and FNYEAQ. V lost 5 bases and J lost 5, with 22 bases in between. CDR3 length equals 16 residues. This sequence was found in a woman in her twenties or thirties with COVID-19, enrolled during active disease. The sequenced material came from peripheral blood. The chain uses TRBV7-6 and TRBJ2-7; D possibly corresponds to TRBD1 (6 bases). The CDR3 loop reads CASSPYSSGVENEQYF. DNA for the CDR3: TGTGCCAGCAGCCCCTACTCGTCAGGGGTAGAGAACGAGCAGTACTTC.